The 27 T cell receptor beta chains below were found in one sample sequenced in a study of shared clonotypes between healthy human individuals. Assay: immunoSEQ multiplex PCR; the TCRdb copy retains only in-frame clones and omits some. The sample includes around 2,100,000 clones, around 96% of them seen just once. Terminally differentiated effector memory CD45RA+ cells were excluded from the naive CD8 cells, which were CD45RO-negative and positively selected for CCR7. The sample comprised naive CD8+ T cells sorted from blood. The receptors originated from a man between 18 and 29 years old in good health.

The V and J genes are TRBV2 and TRBJ1-2; 7 nucleotides match TRBD1. This CDR3 is 14 amino acids long. The V gene's germline CDR1 is SNHLY and CDR2 FYNNEI. The junction had 9 bases not matched to a gene; V was cut back by 3 bases and J by 8 bases. CDR3 coding DNA: TGTGCCAGCAGTGAGGAGACAGGGTCAGACGGCTACACCTTC. Its protein product is CASSEETGSDGYTF.

The rearrangement links TRBV7-9 to TRBJ1-4, with 7 positions matching TRBD1. Per germline, CDR1 SEHNR and CDR2 FQNEAQ (reference sequence). J was trimmed by 8 bases and V by 5 bases; bases with no gene match: 11. The CDR3 is made up of 15 amino acids. The CDR3: CASSDPTGRDEKLFF. CDR3 sequence (DNA): TGTGCCAGCAGCGATCCGACAGGGCGAGACGAAAAACTGTTTTTT. Looking up the rest from reference TRBV7-9 and TRBJ1-4 gives the full variable domain: DTGVSQNPRHKITKRGQNVTFRCDPISEHNRLYWYRQTLGQGPEFLTYFQNEAQLEKSRLLSDRFSAERPKGSFSTLEIQRTEQGDSAMYLCASSDPTGRDEKLFFGSGTQLSVL.

V usage is TRBV21-1 and J usage is TRBJ2-4. TRBV21-1 is shown as a pseudogene. There are 14 residues in the CDR3. The CDR3 nucleotides are TGTGCCAGCAGCAAGGTTTTAGCCAAAAACATTCAGTACTTC. Translated, it gives CASSKVLAKNIQYF.

This chain joins TRBV5-1 and TRBJ1-1, with no clear D. Germline CDR1 SGHRS, CDR2 YFSETQ. The CDR3 is made up of 14 amino acids. Trimming left V 3 bases short and J 4 bases short, with 13 bases between. The CDR3 reads CASSWRALSTEAFF. The CDR3 region has the DNA TGCGCCAGCAGCTGGAGGGCTTTGAGCACTGAAGCTTTCTTT.

J is TRBJ2-1 and V is TRBV12-5, with unresolved D. Germline V gene data show CDR1 as LGHNT and CDR2 as FRNRAP. The V end lost 11 bases, the J end lost 5 bases, and 19 bases lay between the germline ends. The CDR3 is 14 amino acids. CDR3 DNA sequence: TGTGCTTTGGGGTGGGGTCGGATAAACAATGAGCAGTTCTTC. This translates into CALGWGRINNEQFF.

In this sample, this clone turned up a few times. This sample also contains other DNA sequences that code for the same CDR3. V is TRBV5-6 and J is TRBJ2-7; no clear D gene. V lost 1 base, J lost 0 bases, and 5 bases lay in between. Germline V lookup: CDR1 SGHDT, CDR2 YYEEEE. This CDR3 contains 13 residues. The CDR3 reads CASSLIGSYEQYF. The CDR3, as DNA: TGTGCCAGCAGCTTGATCGGCTCCTACGAGCAGTACTTC.

V gene TRBV2 combines with J gene TRBJ2-1; TRBD1 aligns across 10 bases. The CDR3 totals 14 residues. The V segment lost 6 bases and the J segment 8 bases; nucleotides outside the gene matches: 7. Germline CDR1 SNHLY, CDR2 FYNNEI. The CDR3 DNA sequence: TGTGCCAGCAGACCGGGACAGGGGTGGGATGAGCAGTTCTTC. It yields the protein CASRPGQGWDEQFF.

V gene TRBV4-1 combines with J gene TRBJ1-5; the match to TRBD1 covers 10 bases. The V gene end was trimmed by 8 bases and the J gene end by 5 bases; junction bases not matched to a gene: 3. The CDR3 contains 13 residues. The germline V gene encodes CDR1 MGHRA and CDR2 YSYEKL. CDR3 sequence (DNA): TGCGCCAGCGGGACAGGGGTAGATCAGCCCCAGCATTTT. It codes for CASGTGVDQPQHF.

V and J are TRBV30 and TRBJ1-1; 7 bases match TRBD1. The ends lost 1 base at V and 6 bases at J; junction bases unmatched: 5. The germline CDR1 and CDR2 sequences are GTSNPN and SVGIG (reference sequence). This CDR3 is 13 amino acids long. The CDR3 reads CAWSGLGTAEAFF. CDR3 sequence (DNA): TGTGCCTGGAGTGGCCTGGGGACAGCTGAAGCTTTCTTT. Variable domain in full (rest from reference TRBV30 and TRBJ1-1): SQTIHQWPATLVQPVGSPLSLECTVEGTSNPNLYWYRQAAGRGLQLLFYSVGIGQISSEVPQNLSASRPQDRQFILSSKKLLLSDSGFYLCAWSGLGTAEAFFGQGTRLTVV.

J is TRBJ2-3 and V is TRBV6-1; 8 bases agree with TRBD1. This CDR3 contains 15 residues. In germline, CDR1 is MNHNS, CDR2 SASEGT. V gave up 7 bases and J gave up 1 base; unmatched junction bases: 7. CDR3 DNA sequence: TGTGCCAGCACACCAGGGGGCTGGGGCACAGATACGCAGTATTTT. Translation: CASTPGGWGTDTQYF.

This clone was seen once. The J gene is TRBJ1-2, the V gene TRBV2; 11 bases agree with TRBD1. Trimming at V came to 7 bases and at J to 6 bases, leaving 4 bases not matched to a gene. Germline lookup yields CDR1 SNHLY and CDR2 FYNNEI. The CDR3 has 13 residues. CDR3 bases: TGTGCCAGCAAATGGACAGGGGGCGATGGCTACACCTTC. Translated: CASKWTGGDGYTF.

This rearrangement joins TRBV29-1 to TRBJ1-2; D call uncertain. This CDR3 is built from 12 residues. Trimming shortened V by 0 bases and J by 4 bases, and 6 bases separated the two germline ends. Germline V gene sequence: CDR1 SQVTM, CDR2 ANQGSEA. CDR3 sequence: CSVEENGYGYTF. The CDR3 DNA reads as TGCAGCGTTGAAGAGAACGGCTATGGCTACACCTTC.

The chain carries TRBV5-6 and TRBJ2-2, with 10 bases identical to TRBD1. From germline, CDR1 is SGHDT and CDR2 YYEEEE. This CDR3 is built from 15 residues. Trimming at V came to 4 bases and at J to 7 bases, leaving 7 bases not matched to a gene. CDR3 sequence: CASSIGTGVVGELFF. In DNA form, the CDR3 reads TGTGCCAGCAGCATCGGGACAGGGGTGGTCGGGGAGCTGTTTTTT. Combining the CDR3 with reference TRBV5-6 and TRBJ2-2 gives the whole variable domain DAGVTQSPTHLIKTRGQQVTLRCSPKSGHDTVSWYQQALGQGPQFIFQYYEEEERQRGNFPDRFSGHQFPNYSSELNVNALLLGDSALYLCASSIGTGVVGELFFGEGSRLTVL.

The chain joins TRBV6-1 to TRBJ1-6; no clear D. Germline CDR1 reads MNHNS; CDR2 reads SASEGT. Between the trimmed V and J ends, which lost 2 bases and 2 bases, there was a span of 16 bases. This CDR3 contains 18 residues. This CDR3 is CASSESIADGTYNSPLHF. The CDR3 DNA is TGTGCCAGCAGTGAAAGTATCGCCGATGGGACCTATAATTCACCCCTCCACTTT.

The chain links TRBV19 to TRBJ2-5, with D perhaps matching TRBD2 (6 bases). Germline assignment: CDR1 LNHDA and CDR2 SQIVND (reference sequence). V was trimmed by 2 bases and J by 3 bases, leaving 16 bases between them. CDR3 length: 16 amino acids. For the CDR3, the DNA is TGTGCCAGTAGTATACTGCGGGGCAGCGAGGAAGAGACCCAGTACTTC. Residues: CASSILRGSEEETQYF.

CDR3 amino acids: CASSLLIMNTEAFF. The CDR3 DNA follows: TGTGCCAGCAGCTTACTTATCATGAACACTGAAGCTTTCTTT. The gene calls are TRBV7-2 and TRBJ1-1; D is unresolved. Trimming removed 2 bases at V and 0 bases at J, with 7 bases between. The CDR3 loop spans 14 amino acids. Per germline, CDR1 SGHTA and CDR2 FQGNSA. Full variable domain (remainder filled in from reference TRBV7-2 and TRBJ1-1): GAGVSQSPSNKVTEKGKDVELRCDPISGHTALYWYRQSLGQGLEFLIYFQGNSAPDKSGLPSDRFSAERTGGSVSTLTIQRTQQEDSAVYLCASSLLIMNTEAFFGQGTRLTVV.

The chain has TRBV6-1 and TRBJ2-3; D ambiguous. Germline assignment: CDR1 MNHNS and CDR2 SASEGT. This CDR3 contains 14 residues. The V end lost 2 bases, the J end lost 2 bases, and 8 bases lay between the germline ends. The CDR3 nucleotides read TGTGCCAGCAGTGAATTGGGGTTCACAGATACGCAGTATTTT. This sequence encodes CASSELGFTDTQYF.

This chain joins TRBV11-2 and TRBJ2-1; TRBD1 aligns across 7 bases. Per germline, CDR1 SGHAT and CDR2 FQNNGV. V shed 4 bases, J shed 1 base, and the junction held 7 bases outside the gene matches. The CDR3 is 16 amino acids. In nucleotides, the CDR3 is TGTGCCAGCAGCTCCTCCAACAGGGGTTCCTACAATGAGCAGTTCTTC. Amino acid sequence: CASSSSNRGSYNEQFF. Looking up the rest from reference TRBV11-2 and TRBJ2-1 gives the full variable domain: EAGVAQSPRYKIIEKRQSVAFWCNPISGHATLYWYQQILGQGPKLLIQFQNNGVVDDSQLPKDRFSAERLKGVDSTLKIQPAKLEDSAVYLCASSSSNRGSYNEQFFGPGTRLTVL.

The genes are TRBV5-4 and TRBJ1-5, with D maybe TRBD1 (5 bases). This CDR3 is built from 14 residues. V lost 1 base and J 5 bases, leaving 10 bases between the germline ends. Germline V CDR1 and CDR2: SGHNT, YYREEE (reference sequence). The CDR3 protein is CASSLRPGHQPQHF. The CDR3 DNA follows: TGTGCCAGCAGCTTGCGACCGGGGCATCAGCCCCAGCATTTT.

The chain has TRBV7-9 and TRBJ1-2; D might be TRBD1 (5 bases). Germline V gene sequence: CDR1 SEHNR, CDR2 FQNEAQ (reference sequence). Trimming removed 1 base from V and 6 bases from J, with 15 bases in between. This CDR3 is 15 amino acids long. The CDR3 sequence: CASSLERDLSDGYTF. As DNA, the CDR3 is TGTGCCAGCAGCTTAGAGAGGGACCTGAGCGATGGCTACACCTTC.

The chain is built from TRBV27 and TRBJ2-3; tentative D call: TRBD2 (5 bases). V lost 5 bases and J 5 bases, leaving 14 bases between the germline ends. The CDR3 runs 14 residues. Germline lookup yields CDR1 MNHEY and CDR2 SMNVEV (reference sequence). The CDR3 DNA sequence: TGTGCCAGCAGTACCGACATCCGGGGAGATACGCAGTATTTT. Translating it yields CASSTDIRGDTQYF.

The chain has TRBV9 and TRBJ2-1, with TRBD2 matching 10 bases. After removal of 0 bases from V and 9 bases from J, the junction contained 9 bases not matched to a gene. The CDR3 runs 16 residues. Germline CDR1 and CDR2: SGDLS and YYNGEE. CDR3: CASSVVPSGSLSEQFF. As DNA, the CDR3 is TGTGCCAGCAGCGTAGTTCCTAGCGGGAGCTTAAGTGAGCAGTTCTTC.

J is TRBJ2-5 and V is TRBV28; D is undetermined. V dropped 1 base and J dropped 1 base, with 4 bases sitting between them. CDR1 and CDR2 from the germline V gene are MDHEN and SYDVKM. The CDR3 contains 13 residues. This CDR3 reads CASSLYRQETQYF. As DNA, the CDR3 is TGTGCCAGCAGTTTATACCGCCAAGAGACCCAGTACTTC. The full variable domain, rest sourced from reference TRBV28 and TRBJ2-5, is DVKVTQSSRYLVKRTGEKVFLECVQDMDHENMFWYRQDPGLGLRLIYFSYDVKMKEKGDIPEGYSVSREKKERFSLILESASTNQTSMYLCASSLYRQETQYFGPGTRLLVL.

The rearrangement links TRBV27 to TRBJ2-1; TRBD1 is a possible D gene (5 bases). The CDR3 loop spans 12 amino acids. Germline V lookup: CDR1 MNHEY, CDR2 SMNVEV (reference sequence). V lost 8 bases to trimming and J lost 5 bases, with 10 bases between them. This CDR3 is CASSGRDNEQFF. CDR3 coding DNA: TGTGCCAGCTCAGGGCGCGACAATGAGCAGTTCTTC.

The chain uses TRBV2 and TRBJ2-7, with 8 bases that match TRBD1. This CDR3 is 15 amino acids long. CDR1 is SNHLY and CDR2 is FYNNEI in the germline V gene. With V trimmed by 1 base and J by 5 bases, 7 bases remained unmatched. The CDR3 DNA reads TGTGCCAGCAGTGAAGGGACAGGGTGGTACCACGAGCAGTACTTC. This sequence encodes CASSEGTGWYHEQYF.

This sequence joins TRBV7-9 and TRBJ1-2, with D possibly TRBD1 on 6 matching bases. The germline V gene has CDR1 SEHNR and CDR2 FQNEAQ (reference sequence). V dropped 1 base and J dropped 4 bases, with 13 bases sitting between them. The CDR3 extends over 15 amino acids. The CDR3 DNA is TGTGCCAGCAGCTTAGTTGGACAGACGTTCTATGGCTACACCTTC. Its translation is CASSLVGQTFYGYTF. Full variable domain (remainder filled in from reference TRBV7-9 and TRBJ1-2): DTGVSQNPRHKITKRGQNVTFRCDPISEHNRLYWYRQTLGQGPEFLTYFQNEAQLEKSRLLSDRFSAERPKGSFSTLEIQRTEQGDSAMYLCASSLVGQTFYGYTFGSGTRLTVV.

The V gene is TRBV2, the J gene TRBJ2-7; the D gene is possibly TRBD2 (6 bases). CDR1 is SNHLY and CDR2 is FYNNEI in the germline V gene. CDR3 length equals 14 residues. V was shortened by 3 bases and J by 2 bases, with 11 bases between the two germline ends. The CDR3: CASSEPSEAYEQYF. CDR3 nucleotides: TGTGCCAGCAGTGAGCCTAGCGAGGCCTACGAGCAGTACTTC.